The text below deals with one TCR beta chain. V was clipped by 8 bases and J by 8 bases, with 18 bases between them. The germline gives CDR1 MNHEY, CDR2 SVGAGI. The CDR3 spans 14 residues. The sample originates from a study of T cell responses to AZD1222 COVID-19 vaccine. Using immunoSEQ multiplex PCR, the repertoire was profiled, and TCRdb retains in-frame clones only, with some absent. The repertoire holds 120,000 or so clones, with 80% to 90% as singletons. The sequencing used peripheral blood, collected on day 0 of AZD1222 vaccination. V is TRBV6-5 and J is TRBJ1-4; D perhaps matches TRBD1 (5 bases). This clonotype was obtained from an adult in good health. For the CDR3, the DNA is TGTGCCAGCGGGGGGGGAGGGAGTTACGAAAAACTGTTTTTT. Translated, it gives CASGGGGSYEKLFF.